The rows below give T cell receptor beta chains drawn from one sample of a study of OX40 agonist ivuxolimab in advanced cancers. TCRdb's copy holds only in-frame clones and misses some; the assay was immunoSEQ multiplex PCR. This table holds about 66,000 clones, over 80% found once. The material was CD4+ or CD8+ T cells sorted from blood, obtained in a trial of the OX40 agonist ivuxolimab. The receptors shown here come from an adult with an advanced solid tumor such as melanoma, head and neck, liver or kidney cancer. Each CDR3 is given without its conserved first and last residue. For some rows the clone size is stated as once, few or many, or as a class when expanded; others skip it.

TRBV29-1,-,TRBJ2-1,SVWAKVSNEQF
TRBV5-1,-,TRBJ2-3,ASSLGDFLDTQY
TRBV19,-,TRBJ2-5,ASSLGQGVETQY
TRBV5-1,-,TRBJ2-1,ASSLGTSRSANEQF
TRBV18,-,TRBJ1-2,ASSPEDYYGYT
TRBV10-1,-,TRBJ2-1,ASSGDLVWGEQF
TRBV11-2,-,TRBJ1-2,ASSPGWDGYT
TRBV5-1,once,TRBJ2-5,ASSFFPGDKQETQY
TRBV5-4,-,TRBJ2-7,ATGRGGVADTQQY
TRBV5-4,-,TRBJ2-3,ASSSDREGYRRQY
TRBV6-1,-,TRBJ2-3,ASSEAGGTRSTDTQY
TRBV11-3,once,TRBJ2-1,ASSGDRNNEQF
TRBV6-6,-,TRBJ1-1,ASTLRDPNTEAF
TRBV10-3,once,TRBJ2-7,ATGQPNYEQY
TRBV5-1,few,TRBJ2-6,ASSGGQPSGANVLT
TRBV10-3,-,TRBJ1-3,AIEGGPNSGNTIY
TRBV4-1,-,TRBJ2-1,ASSQDSLLVHNEQF
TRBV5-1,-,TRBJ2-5,ASSSTSGSLRETQY
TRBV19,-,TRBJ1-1,ASSPRVGTEAF
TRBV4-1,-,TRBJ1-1,ASSQPASQVEAF
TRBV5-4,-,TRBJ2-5,ASSLGPAGGTQETQY
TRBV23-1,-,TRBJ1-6,ASSQSPDSYNSPLH
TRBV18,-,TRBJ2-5,ASSPRGEDQETQY
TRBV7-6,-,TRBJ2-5,ASSSLRTGQETQY
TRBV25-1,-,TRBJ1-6,ASSSATGDNSPLH
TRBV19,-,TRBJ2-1,ANPLNEQF
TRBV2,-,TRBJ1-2,ASRMLGGSDGYT
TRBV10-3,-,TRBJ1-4,AISASGEGEKLF
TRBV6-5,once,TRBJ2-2,ASRHTVLGELF
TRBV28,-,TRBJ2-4,ASRGTGKNIQY
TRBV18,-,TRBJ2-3,ASSRQGGETTQY
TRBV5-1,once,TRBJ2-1,ASSSTSGSYNEQF
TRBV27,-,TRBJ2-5,ASGRGTQY
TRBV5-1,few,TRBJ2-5,ASSPTGIYQETQY
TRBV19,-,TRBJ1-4,ASNPGAVANEKLF
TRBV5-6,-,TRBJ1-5,ASSFSTGPRNQPQH
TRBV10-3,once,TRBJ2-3,AISLDRGGPDTQY
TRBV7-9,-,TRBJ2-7,ASSLGPEQY
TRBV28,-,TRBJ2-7,ASSPADRFGEQY
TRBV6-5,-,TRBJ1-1,ASSSPLGFGAF
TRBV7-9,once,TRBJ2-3,ASSLVPGTDTQY
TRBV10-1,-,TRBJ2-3,ASSPGPSDTQY
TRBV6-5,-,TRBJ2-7,ASSYSSVVSEQY
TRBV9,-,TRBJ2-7,ASSVELAGVHEQY
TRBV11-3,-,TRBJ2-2,ASSLGGLVTGELF
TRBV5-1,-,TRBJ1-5,ASSWTGNSNQPQH
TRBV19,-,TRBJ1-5,ASTGGGGWQPQH